The 10 T cell receptor beta chains reported below all come from one sample, sequenced in a study of regulatory T cells in long-lasting Graves disease. Noted time point: newly diagnosed GD, antithyroid drugs for less than 3 months. From PBMCs, RNA was extracted and then used to make the TCR library. The TCR beta library used iRepertoire HTBI primers with Arm-PCR amplification of CDR3. TCRdb recomputed calls from the multiplex PCR reads with MiXCR, one row per CDR3 protein. The table records fewer than 550,000 distinct CDR3 sequences, 15% to 20% of them present only once. In addition, the sample was reused for a study of T cells in Graves' hyperthyroidism and ophthalmopathy.

The source material was peripheral blood mononuclear cells (PBMCs), sampled at new diagnosis, from a patient treated with antithyroid drugs. The receptors here all came from a woman aged 40 to 65 with Graves disease.

In its sample, this clonotype was seen many times. The rearrangement links TRBV5-6 to TRBJ1-1, with D possibly being TRBD1 (6 bases). This CDR3 has 14 residues. The germline CDR1 and CDR2 sequences are SGHDT and YYEEEE. V lost 0 bases and J 4 bases, leaving 10 bases between the germline ends. CDR3 residues: CASSLERGATEAFF. The CDR3 DNA sequence: TGTGCCAGCAGCTTGGAAAGGGGGGCCACTGAAGCTTTCTTT.

This clonotype has ten or more counts. This rearrangement joins TRBV27 to TRBJ2-7; 8 positions agree with TRBD1. Germline V CDR1 and CDR2: MNHEY, SMNVEV (reference sequence). The CDR3 spans 15 residues. Losses at the gene ends were 6 bases for V and 3 bases for J; bases not matched to a gene: 10. The CDR3 nucleotides read TGTGCCAGCAGCCAAGGACAGGGTGGGGTCTACGAGCAGTACTTC. Translation gives CASSQGQGGVYEQYF.

This clonotype was observed many times. The chain employs TRBV6-1 and TRBJ1-3; 7 nucleotides match TRBD1. The ends lost 7 bases at V and 2 bases at J; junction bases unmatched: 8. The CDR3 contains 15 residues. Germline loops: CDR1 MNHNS, CDR2 SASEGT. The CDR3 DNA follows: TGTGCCAGCACCAGACAGGGAGGTACTGGAAACACCATATATTTT. Its translation is CASTRQGGTGNTIYF.

This clonotype was observed a few times. This chain joins TRBV2 and TRBJ1-1; D uncertain. CDR1 and CDR2 from the germline V gene are SNHLY and FYNNEI. V lost 4 bases, J lost 1 base, and 7 bases lay in between. This CDR3 comprises 13 residues. The CDR3, as DNA: TGTGCCAGCAGTGGTGAGGCGAACACTGAAGCTTTCTTT. Its translation is CASSGEANTEAFF. Variable domain in full (rest from reference TRBV2 and TRBJ1-1): EPEVTQTPSHQVTQMGQEVILRCVPISNHLYFYWYRQILGQKVEFLVSFYNNEISEKSEIFDDQFSVERPDGSNFTLKIRSTKLEDSAMYFCASSGEANTEAFFGQGTRLTVV.

The chain employs TRBV5-1 and TRBJ2-5; 13 bases are shared with TRBD2. CDR3 length: 16 amino acids. Looked up from germline, CDR1 is SGHRS and CDR2 is YFSETQ. V lost 2 bases and J lost 5; bases outside the gene matches: 6. The chain's CDR3 is CASSLRTSGGVETQYF. In DNA form, the CDR3 reads TGCGCCAGCAGCTTACGGACTAGCGGGGGTGTGGAGACCCAGTACTTC.

This clonotype turned up a few times. This chain connects TRBV20-1 to TRBJ2-2; D is ambiguous. The CDR3 covers 14 residues. CDR1 is DFQATT and CDR2 is SNEGSKA in the germline V gene (reference sequence). The V gene lost 3 bases and the J gene lost 0 bases, with 8 bases spanning the gap. The CDR3 loop reads CSASDTSNTGELFF. The DNA for the CDR3 is TGCAGTGCTAGTGACACCTCGAACACCGGGGAGCTGTTTTTT.

This clonotype was detected ten times or more. The chain uses TRBV12-3 or TRBV12-4 and TRBJ1-1, with D perhaps matching TRBD1 (6 bases). Trimming cost V 11 bases and J 4 bases, with 17 bases left between them. The CDR3 is made up of 13 amino acids. The CDR3 nucleotides are TGTGCCGTACAGGGAGGGGGTCTCACTGAAGCTTTCTTT. This codes for CAVQGGGLTEAFF.

Many counts were recorded for this clonotype. This chain uses TRBV30 with TRBJ1-2, with D uncertain. Germline CDR1 is GTSNPN and CDR2 is SVGIG (reference sequence). V was trimmed by 4 bases and J by 7 bases, leaving 13 bases between them. The CDR3 is made up of 12 amino acids. For the CDR3, the DNA is TGTGCCTGGAATACCCAGTGGGTTGGCTACACCTTC. Translated: CAWNTQWVGYTF.

The chain links TRBV29-1 to TRBJ2-5, with 8 nucleotides matching TRBD2. The trim removed 6 bases at V and 5 bases at J, leaving 8 bases unmatched. Germline CDR1 is SQVTM and CDR2 is ANQGSEA. The length of the CDR3 is 13 residues. CDR3 in DNA: TGCAGCGTCGTCGTTAGCGGGGCGGAGACCCAGTACTTC. This translates into CSVVVSGAETQYF.

This clonotype was detected ten times or more. This rearrangement joins TRBV28 to TRBJ1-5; D not resolved. V was trimmed by 6 bases and J by 2 bases, leaving 17 bases between them. The CDR3 covers 16 residues. The germline V gene has CDR1 MDHEN and CDR2 SYDVKM. CDR3 region: CASSLRAGGGNQPQHF. The CDR3 coding sequence is TGTGCCAGCAGCCTAAGGGCGGGAGGTGGCAATCAGCCCCAGCATTTT.